The clone carrying this T cell receptor (beta chain) has just a few counts. Its antigen remains unidentified. MiXCR, run by TCRdb on the PCR reads, gives a single entry per CDR3 protein. The table has under 600,000 distinct CDR3 sequences, about a fifth seen once. These data come from a study of molecular identifiers for immune sequencing clone quantification. The study, taken as a whole, reports: Detectable among about a million naive cells, according to reports, was Jurkat TCR RNA spiked in from one cell. Clone sizes that are highly expanded could be underestimated when identical TCR molecules share a barcode.

The CDR3 loop spans 14 amino acids. Germline V CDR1 and CDR2: SGHAT, FQNNGV. Trimming stripped 3 bases from V and 5 bases from J, with 12 bases between. Material for sequencing was naive CD8+ T cells from blood, with Jurkat cell RNA spiked in. Subset defined: FACS-sorted CD8+CD4-CCR7+CD45RA+ naive T cells. The chain is built from TRBV11-2 and TRBJ2-3; the D is unclear. This clonotype originated in a human donor in good health. Some libraries in this study had Jurkat cell RNA spiked in. The CDR3 DNA reads as TGTGCCAGCAGCTTTCTGGTGGGCCAAGATACGCAGTATTTT. It is translated as CASSFLVGQDTQYF.